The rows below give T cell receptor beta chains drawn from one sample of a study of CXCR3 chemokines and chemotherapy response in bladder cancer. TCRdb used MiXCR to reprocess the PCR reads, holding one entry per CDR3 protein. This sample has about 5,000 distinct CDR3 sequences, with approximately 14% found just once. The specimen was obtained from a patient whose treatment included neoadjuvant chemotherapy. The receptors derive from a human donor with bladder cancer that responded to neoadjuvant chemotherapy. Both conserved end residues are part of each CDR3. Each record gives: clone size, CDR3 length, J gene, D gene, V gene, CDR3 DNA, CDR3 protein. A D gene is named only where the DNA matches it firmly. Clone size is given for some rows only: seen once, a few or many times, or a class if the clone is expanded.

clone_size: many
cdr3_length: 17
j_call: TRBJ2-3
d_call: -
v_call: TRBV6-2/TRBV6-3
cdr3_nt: TGTGCCAGCAGTTACACACCCGGGACTCTCAACACAGATACGCAGTATTTT
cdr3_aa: CASSYTPGTLNTDTQYF

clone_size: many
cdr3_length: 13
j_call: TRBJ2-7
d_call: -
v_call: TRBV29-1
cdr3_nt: TGCAGCGTTGAAGGAGACACAACTGTCGAGCAGTACTTC
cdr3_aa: CSVEGDTTVEQYF

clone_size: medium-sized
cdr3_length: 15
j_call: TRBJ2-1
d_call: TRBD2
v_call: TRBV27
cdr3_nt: TGTGCCAGCAGTTTCAGGACGGGGGGCTACAATGAGCAGTTCTTC
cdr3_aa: CASSFRTGGYNEQFF

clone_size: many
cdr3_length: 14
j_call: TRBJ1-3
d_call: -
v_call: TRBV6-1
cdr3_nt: TGTGCCAGCAAACAGCTCTCCTCTGGAAACACCATATATTTT
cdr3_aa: CASKQLSSGNTIYF

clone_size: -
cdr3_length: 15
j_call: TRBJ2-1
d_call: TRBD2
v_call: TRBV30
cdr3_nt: TGTGCCTGGAGTGGTAGCGGGAGAAGTGTTTTTGGGCAGTTCTTC
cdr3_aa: CAWSGSGRSVFGQFF

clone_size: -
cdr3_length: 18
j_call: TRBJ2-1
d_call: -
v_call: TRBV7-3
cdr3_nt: TGTGCCAGCAGCTCCCCTCAGGGGGCGGGAGGGCCATTTGGTGAGCAGTTCTTC
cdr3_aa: CASSSPQGAGGPFGEQFF

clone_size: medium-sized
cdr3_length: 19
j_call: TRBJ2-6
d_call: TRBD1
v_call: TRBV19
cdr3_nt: TGTGCCAGTACCAAGCGGGGACAGGGGGCGCGGACTGGGGCCAACGTCCTGACTTTC
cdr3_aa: CASTKRGQGARTGANVLTF

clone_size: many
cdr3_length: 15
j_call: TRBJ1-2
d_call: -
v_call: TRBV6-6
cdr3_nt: TGTGCCAGCAGTGAAGCGGCAGTTTCTAACTATGGCTACACCTTC
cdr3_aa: CASSEAAVSNYGYTF

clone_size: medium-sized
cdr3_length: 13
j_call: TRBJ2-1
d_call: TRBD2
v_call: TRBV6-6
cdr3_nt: TGTGCCAGCATCCAGCGGGGCAACAATGAGCAGTTCTTC
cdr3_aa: CASIQRGNNEQFF

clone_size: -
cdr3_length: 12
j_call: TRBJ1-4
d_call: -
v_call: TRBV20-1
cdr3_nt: TGCAGTGCTAGAGGGCCTGGAGAAAAACTGTTTTTT
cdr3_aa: CSARGPGEKLFF

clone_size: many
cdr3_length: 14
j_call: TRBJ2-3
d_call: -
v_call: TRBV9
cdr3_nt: TGTGCCAGCAGCGTAGCCCCAACCGCAGATACGCAGTATTTT
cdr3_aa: CASSVAPTADTQYF

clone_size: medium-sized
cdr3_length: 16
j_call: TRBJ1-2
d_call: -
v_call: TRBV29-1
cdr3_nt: TGCAGCGTTGAAGATCCGAAGGCCCGGCCTAACTATGGCTACACCTTC
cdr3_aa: CSVEDPKARPNYGYTF

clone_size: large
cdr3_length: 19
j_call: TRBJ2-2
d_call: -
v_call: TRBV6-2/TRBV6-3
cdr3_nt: TGTGCCAGCAGTTACTCGTTAGGTTGGGAGAGGGTTTCCGCCGGGGAGCTGTTTTTT
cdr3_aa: CASSYSLGWERVSAGELFF

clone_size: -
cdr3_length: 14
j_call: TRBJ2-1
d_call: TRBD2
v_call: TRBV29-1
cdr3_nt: TGCAGCGTTGCACCAGCGGGGGAATTCAATGAGCAGTTCTTC
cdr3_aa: CSVAPAGEFNEQFF

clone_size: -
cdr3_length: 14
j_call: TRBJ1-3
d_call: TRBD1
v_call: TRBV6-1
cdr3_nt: TGTGCCATCGGCGGGACAGGGGACGGAAACACCATATATTTT
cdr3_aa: CAIGGTGDGNTIYF

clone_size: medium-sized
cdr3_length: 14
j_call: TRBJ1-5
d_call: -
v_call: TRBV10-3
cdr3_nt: TGTGCCATCAGAACGGGACGGGGCAATCAGCCCCAGCATTTT
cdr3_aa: CAIRTGRGNQPQHF

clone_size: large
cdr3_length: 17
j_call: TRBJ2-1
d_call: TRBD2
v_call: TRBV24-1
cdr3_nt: TGTGCCACCAGGGGGGCCGGGACTAGCGGGAGGCTGGGTGAGCAGTTCTTC
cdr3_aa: CATRGAGTSGRLGEQFF

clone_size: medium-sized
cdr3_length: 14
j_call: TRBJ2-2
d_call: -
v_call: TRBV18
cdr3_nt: TGTGCCAGCTCACCACAGGCGAACACCGGGGAGCTGTTTTTT
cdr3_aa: CASSPQANTGELFF

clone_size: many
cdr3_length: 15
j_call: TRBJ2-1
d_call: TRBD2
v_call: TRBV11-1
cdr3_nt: TGTGCCAGCAGCTTTGGCAGCGGGAGGACGAATGAGCAGTTCTTC
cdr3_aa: CASSFGSGRTNEQFF

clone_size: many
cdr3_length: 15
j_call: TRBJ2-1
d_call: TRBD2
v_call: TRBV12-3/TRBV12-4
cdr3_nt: TGTGCCAGCAGTTTAACTAGCGGGAATGAGAATGAGCAGTTCTTC
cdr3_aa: CASSLTSGNENEQFF

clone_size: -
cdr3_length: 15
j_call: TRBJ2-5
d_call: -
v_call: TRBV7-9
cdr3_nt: TGTGCCAGCAGCTTAAGGGGCCGGGGCTCGGAGACCCAGTACTTC
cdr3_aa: CASSLRGRGSETQYF

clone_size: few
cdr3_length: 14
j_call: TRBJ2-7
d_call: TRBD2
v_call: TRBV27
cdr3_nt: TGTGCCAGCAGTTCCGGACTAGCGAACTACGAGCAGTACTTC
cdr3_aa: CASSSGLANYEQYF

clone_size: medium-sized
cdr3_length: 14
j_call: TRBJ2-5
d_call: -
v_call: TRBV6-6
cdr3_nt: TGTGCCAGCAGCCTACCCGGACAAAAGAAGACCCAGTACTTC
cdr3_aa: CASSLPGQKKTQYF

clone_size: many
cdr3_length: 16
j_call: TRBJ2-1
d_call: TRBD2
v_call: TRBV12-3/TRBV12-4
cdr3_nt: TGTGCCAGCAGTTTTTCTCGGGCTAGCGGGATTACGGAGCAGTTCTTC
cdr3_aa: CASSFSRASGITEQFF

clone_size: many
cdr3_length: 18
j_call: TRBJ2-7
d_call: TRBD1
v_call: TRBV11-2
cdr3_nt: TGTGCCAGCAGCTTATCGGTGTCCGGACAGGGCATCTCCTACGAGCAGTACTTC
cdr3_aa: CASSLSVSGQGISYEQYF

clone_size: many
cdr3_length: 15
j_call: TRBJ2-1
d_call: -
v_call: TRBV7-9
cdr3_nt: TGTGCCAGCAGCCCCAGGGGGGGAGGTTCAATGATGCAGTTCTTC
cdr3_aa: CASSPRGGGSMMQFF

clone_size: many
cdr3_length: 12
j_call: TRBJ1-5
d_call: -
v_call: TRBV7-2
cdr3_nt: TGTGCCAGCAGCTTCTCAAATCAGCCCCAGCATTTT
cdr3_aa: CASSFSNQPQHF

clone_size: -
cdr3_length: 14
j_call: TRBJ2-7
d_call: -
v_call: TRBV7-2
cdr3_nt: TGTGCCAGCAGCTTGGGCGGGGCCCCCTACGAGCAGTACTTC
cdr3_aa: CASSLGGAPYEQYF

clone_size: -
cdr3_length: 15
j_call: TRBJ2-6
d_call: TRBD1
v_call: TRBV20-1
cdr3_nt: TGCAGTGCCCTGAAGGGGGCGCCTGGGGCCAACGTCCTGACTTTC
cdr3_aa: CSALKGAPGANVLTF

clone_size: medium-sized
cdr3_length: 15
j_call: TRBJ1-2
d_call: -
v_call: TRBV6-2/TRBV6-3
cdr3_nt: TGTGCCAGCAGTGATCCCGGGACGGCTAACTATGGCTACACCTTC
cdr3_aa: CASSDPGTANYGYTF

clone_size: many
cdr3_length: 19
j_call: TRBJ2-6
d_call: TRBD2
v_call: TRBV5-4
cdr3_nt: TGTGCCAGCAGCCTTGGAACCGGGACTATGGCTGCTGGGGCCAACGTCCTGACTTTC
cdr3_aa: CASSLGTGTMAAGANVLTF

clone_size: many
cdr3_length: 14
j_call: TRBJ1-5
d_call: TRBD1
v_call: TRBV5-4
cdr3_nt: TGTGCCACCGCGACCGGGACAGGGTTTGAGCCCCAGCATTTT
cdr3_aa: CATATGTGFEPQHF

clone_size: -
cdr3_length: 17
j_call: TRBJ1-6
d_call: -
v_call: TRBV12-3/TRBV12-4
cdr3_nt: TGTGCCAGCAGTTTCCGACAGCTGAGCTCCTATAATTCACCCCTCCACTTT
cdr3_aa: CASSFRQLSSYNSPLHF

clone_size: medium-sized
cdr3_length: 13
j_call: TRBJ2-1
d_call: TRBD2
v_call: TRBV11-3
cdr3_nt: TGTGCCACCTCTAGCGGGAGTGGGAATGAGCAGTTCTTC
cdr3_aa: CATSSGSGNEQFF

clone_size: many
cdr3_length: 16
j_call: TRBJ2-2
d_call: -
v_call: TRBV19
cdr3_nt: TGTGCCAGTACCACTGGAGGGCCCCCGAACACCGGGGAGCTGTTTTTT
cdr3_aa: CASTTGGPPNTGELFF

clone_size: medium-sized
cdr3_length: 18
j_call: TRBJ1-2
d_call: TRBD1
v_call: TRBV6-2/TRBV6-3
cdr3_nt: TGTGCCAGCAGTTACTCGGGGAAAAGTGGGACAGGCCAAAGGGGCTACACCTTC
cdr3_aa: CASSYSGKSGTGQRGYTF

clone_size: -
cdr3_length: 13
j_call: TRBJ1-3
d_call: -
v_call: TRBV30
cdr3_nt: TGTGCCTGGAGGTATGGGGCTGGAAACACCATATATTTT
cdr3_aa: CAWRYGAGNTIYF

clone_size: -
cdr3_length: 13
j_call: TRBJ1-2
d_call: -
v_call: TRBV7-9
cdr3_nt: TGTGCCAGCAGCTTAACGGCGGACTATGGCTACACCTTC
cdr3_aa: CASSLTADYGYTF

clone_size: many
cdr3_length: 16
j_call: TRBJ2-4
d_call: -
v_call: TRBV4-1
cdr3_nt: TGCGCCAGCAGCCTTAACAGGGACGTCCTCCAAAACATTCAGTACTTC
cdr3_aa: CASSLNRDVLQNIQYF